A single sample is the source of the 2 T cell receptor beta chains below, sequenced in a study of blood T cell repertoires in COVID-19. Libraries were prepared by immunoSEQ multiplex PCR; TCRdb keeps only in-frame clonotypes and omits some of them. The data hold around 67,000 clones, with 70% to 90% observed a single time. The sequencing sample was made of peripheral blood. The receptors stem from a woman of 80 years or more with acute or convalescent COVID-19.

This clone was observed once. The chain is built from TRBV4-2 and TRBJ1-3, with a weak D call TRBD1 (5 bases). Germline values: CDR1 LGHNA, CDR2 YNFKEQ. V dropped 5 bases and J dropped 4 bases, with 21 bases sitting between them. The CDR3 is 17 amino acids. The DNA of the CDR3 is TGTGCCAGCAGCATAGGGGTGGGGACTGTGGTCGGAAACACCATATATTTT. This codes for CASSIGVGTVVGNTIYF.

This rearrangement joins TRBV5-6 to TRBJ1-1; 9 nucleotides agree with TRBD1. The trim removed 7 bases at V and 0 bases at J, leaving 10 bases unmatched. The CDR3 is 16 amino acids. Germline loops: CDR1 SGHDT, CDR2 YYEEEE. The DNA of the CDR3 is TGTGCCAGCTCCCGGACAGGGGTCGGGATGAACACTGAAGCTTTCTTT. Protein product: CASSRTGVGMNTEAFF.